The T cell receptor beta chain under discussion was sequenced for a study of beta chain features in type 1 diabetes. CDR1 is SGHRS and CDR2 is YFSETQ in the germline V gene. CDR3 size: 15 residues. The germline V and J ends were trimmed by 1 base and 5 bases, with 12 bases remaining between them. Study results and caveats: Moderate but significant shortening of TCRB CDR3s was recorded in all four CD4+ subsets from Type 1 diabetes patients. It was among patients, rather than healthy donors, that naive, central memory and Treg TCRB repertoires appeared more similar.

Concerning this clone: Its antigen remains unidentified.

Expressed TCRB transcripts were sequenced after all isolated RNA was converted to cDNA. Sequencing used immunoSEQ multiplex PCR; TCRdb keeps in-frame clones, though not all of them. Among some 290,000 clones listed, roughly 13% were seen once. Central memory, naive, regulatory and stem cell-like memory CD4+ cells were sorted by CD45RO/CCR7/CD25/CD127/CD95/CD27. The chain is built from TRBV5-1 and TRBJ2-2, with TRBD1 as a possible D gene (6 bases). The sequence was obtained from a man aged 25 to 40 with type 1 diabetes. Sequenced: naive CD4+ T cells from blood. Here the CDR3 DNA reads TGCGCCAGCAGCTTGCGGGACACGAGAACCGGGGAGCTGTTTTTT. Translation gives CASSLRDTRTGELFF. Looking up the rest from reference TRBV5-1 and TRBJ2-2 gives the full variable domain: KAGVTQTPRYLIKTRGQQVTLSCSPISGHRSVSWYQQTPGQGLQFLFEYFSETQRNKGNFPGRFSGRQFSNSRSEMNVSTLELGDSALYLCASSLRDTRTGELFFGEGSRLTVL.